Listed here are 26 T cell receptor beta chains from one sample, sequenced in a study of blood T cell repertoires in COVID-19. Generated by immunoSEQ multiplex PCR, the TCRdb table keeps only in-frame clones and is missing some. The sample includes about 200,000 clones, over 75% of them seen just once. Sequences were obtained from peripheral blood. These receptors were taken from an elderly man with acute or convalescent COVID-19.

V gene TRBV5-6 combines with J gene TRBJ1-3, with a tentative D call TRBD1 (6 bases). With 2 bases removed from V and 0 bases from J, the gap between germline ends came to 15 bases. This CDR3 is built from 17 residues. CDR1 is SGHDT and CDR2 is YYEEEE in the germline V gene. The CDR3 region has the DNA TGTGCCAGCAGCTTCAATTACTTACAGGGCTCTGGAAACACCATATATTTT. It translates to CASSFNYLQGSGNTIYF.

V gene TRBV6-6 combines with J gene TRBJ1-4; the D is unclear. CDR3 length: 13 residues. Germline lookup yields CDR1 MNHNY and CDR2 SVGAGI (reference sequence). Trimming removed 6 bases at V and 4 bases at J, with 9 bases between. For the CDR3, the DNA is TGTGCCAGCAGGGGCTTTGGTAATGAAAAACTGTTTTTT. Translated: CASRGFGNEKLFF.

This sequence joins TRBV3-1 (or the pseudogene TRBV3-2) and TRBJ2-1; 13 bases map to TRBD2. V lost 5 bases, J lost 6 bases, and 4 bases stayed unmatched. Germline lookup yields CDR1 LGHDT and CDR2 YNNKEL (reference sequence). The CDR3 length is 15 residues. CDR3 region: CASSGTSGTLNEQFF. In DNA, the CDR3 is TGTGCCAGCAGCGGGACTAGCGGGACCCTCAATGAGCAGTTCTTC.

This clone was recorded once. The chain carries TRBV27 and TRBJ2-3; 12 nucleotides align to TRBD2. Germline V gene sequence: CDR1 MNHEY, CDR2 SMNVEV (reference sequence). CDR3 size: 17 residues. J gave up 6 bases and V 3 bases, and 10 bases lay outside the gene matches. CDR3 sequence: CASSFGRLAGVGDTQYF. As DNA, the CDR3 is TGTGCCAGCAGTTTTGGGAGACTAGCGGGAGTAGGGGATACGCAGTATTTT.

The chain has TRBV5-1 and TRBJ2-1; 10 bases are a match to TRBD2. Germline V gene data show CDR1 as SGHRS and CDR2 as YFSETQ. J lost 8 bases, V lost 4 bases, and 6 bases had no gene match. The CDR3 length is 14 residues. The CDR3 sequence: CASSGLAGGDEQFF. Here the CDR3 DNA reads TGCGCCAGCAGCGGATTAGCGGGAGGCGATGAGCAGTTCTTC.

The chain combines TRBV5-5 with TRBJ1-1; D is unclear. V shed 3 bases and J shed 6 bases, with 18 bases lying between them. The CDR3 loop spans 15 amino acids. Germline lookup yields CDR1 SGHKS and CDR2 YYEKEE (reference sequence). The CDR3 nucleotides are TGTGCCAGCAGCTCCTCGGGGATTTTGGGCGCTGAAGCTTTCTTT. Encoded protein: CASSSSGILGAEAFF.

This clone was found a few times. This chain uses TRBV30 with TRBJ1-5, with D possibly TRBD1 on 5 matching bases. Germline V gene sequence: CDR1 GTSNPN, CDR2 SVGIG (reference sequence). Trimming shortened V by 0 bases and J by 5 bases, and 11 bases separated the two germline ends. The CDR3 has 14 amino acids. CDR3 in amino acids: CAWSVPGDYQPQHF. The CDR3 DNA reads TGTGCCTGGAGTGTACCGGGGGATTATCAGCCCCAGCATTTT.

In this sample, this clone is medium-sized. The V call is TRBV6-5, the J call TRBJ1-1, with TRBD1 as a possible D gene (6 bases). CDR3 length: 14 amino acids. Germline loops: CDR1 MNHEY, CDR2 SVGAGI. V lost 6 bases and J lost 0, with 11 bases in between. The CDR3 DNA reads TGTGCCAGCAGCAAGAGGGGGATGAACACTGAAGCTTTCTTT. The encoded protein is CASSKRGMNTEAFF.

The V call is TRBV19, the J call TRBJ2-5; 9 nucleotides match TRBD2. V lost 2 bases to trimming and J lost 2 bases; unmatched junction nucleotides: 6. CDR3 length: 16 residues. Germline assignment: CDR1 LNHDA and CDR2 SQIVND (reference sequence). The CDR3 reads CASSIIAGVIQETQYF. The CDR3 DNA sequence: TGTGCCAGTAGTATAATAGCGGGAGTCATACAAGAGACCCAGTACTTC.

The chain has TRBV7-2 and TRBJ1-5; possible D gene TRBD1, 6 bases. Germline-derived CDR1 and CDR2 are SGHTA and FQGNSA. The CDR3 has 14 residues. Trimming removed 6 bases from V and 2 bases from J, with 11 bases in between. CDR3 nucleotides: TGTGCCAGCAGATATGCAGGGGGCAATCAGCCCCAGCATTTT. Residues: CASRYAGGNQPQHF.

Notes on this clone: The junction differs from germline at one of its ends, possibly a read error. This chain uses TRBV5-1 with TRBJ2-7; TRBD1 matches 7 bases. This CDR3 has 14 residues. Germline CDR1 is SGHRS and CDR2 is YFSETQ. The CDR3 DNA sequence: TGCACCAGCAGCTTGGCAGGGGGCTCCTACGAGCAGTACTTC. It yields the protein CTSSLAGGSYEQYF.

The chain employs TRBV28 and TRBJ1-5, with 11 bases identical to TRBD1. Losses at the gene ends were 5 bases for V and 0 bases for J; bases not matched to a gene: 6. The length of the CDR3 is 17 residues. CDR1 and CDR2 from the germline V gene are MDHEN and SYDVKM. CDR3 amino acids: CASSAGTGGRSNQPQHF. The DNA of the CDR3 is TGTGCCAGCAGTGCCGGGACAGGGGGACGTAGCAATCAGCCCCAGCATTTT.

This clone was detected once. The V and J genes are TRBV3-1 (or the pseudogene TRBV3-2) and TRBJ2-7; possible D gene TRBD2, 6 bases. Germline V gives CDR1 LGHDT, CDR2 YNNKEL (reference sequence). V was pared by 4 bases and J by 3 bases, with 16 bases between. The CDR3 totals 15 residues. In DNA, the CDR3 is TGTGCCAGCAGCCCCACCCAGGGACTCATCTACGAGCAGTACGTC. This translates into CASSPTQGLIYEQYV.

The V and J genes are TRBV7-2 and TRBJ1-2; TRBD1 might be the D (5 bases). Trimming took off 4 bases at V and 6 bases at J, with 24 bases between the two ends. Per the germline V gene, CDR1 is SGHTA and CDR2 is FQGNSA. This CDR3 is 17 amino acids long. CDR3 protein: CASSSHQTAGLKNGYTF. As DNA, the CDR3 is TGTGCCAGCAGCTCCCACCAAACAGCAGGGTTAAAGAATGGCTACACCTTC.

The genes are TRBV30 and TRBJ2-1, with D tentatively TRBD2 (5 bases). The V and J ends lost 0 bases and 6 bases respectively, with 18 bases between them. The CDR3 is 16 amino acids. The germline gives CDR1 GTSNPN, CDR2 SVGIG (reference sequence). CDR3 sequence (DNA): TGTGCCTGGAGTGTTCAAGTCGGCCTAGCACGCAATGAGCAGTTCTTC. Translation gives CAWSVQVGLARNEQFF. Full variable domain (remainder filled in from reference TRBV30 and TRBJ2-1): SQTIHQWPATLVQPVGSPLSLECTVEGTSNPNLYWYRQAAGRGLQLLFYSVGIGQISSEVPQNLSASRPQDRQFILSSKKLLLSDSGFYLCAWSVQVGLARNEQFFGPGTRLTVL.

The J gene is TRBJ2-4, the V gene TRBV4-1; 9 nucleotides match TRBD2. Germline-derived CDR1 and CDR2 are MGHRA and YSYEKL. The CDR3 sequence is 17 residues long. J gave up 5 bases and V 0 bases, and 8 bases lay outside the gene matches. The DNA for the CDR3 is TGCGCCAGCAGCCAAGATTGGCCTAGCGGGGTTCAAAACATTCAGTACTTC. Encoded protein: CASSQDWPSGVQNIQYF.

In nucleotides, the CDR3 is TGTGCCAGCAGTCAAACAGGGGGCAGGAGTAACTATGGCTACACCTTC. Encoded protein: CASSQTGGRSNYGYTF. This chain uses TRBV7-9 with TRBJ1-2; 9 bases line up with TRBD1. The CDR3 sequence is 16 residues long. The germline CDR1 and CDR2 sequences are SEHNR and FQNEAQ (reference sequence). The junction had 9 bases not matched to a gene; V was cut back by 6 bases and J by 1 base.

The V gene is TRBV7-2, the J gene TRBJ2-5; a possible D gene is TRBD2 (6 bases). In germline, CDR1 is SGHTA, CDR2 FQGNSA. The CDR3 contains 14 residues. Trimming shortened V by 6 bases and J by 5 bases, and 16 bases separated the two germline ends. CDR3 sequence: CASSPTSRGETQYF. CDR3 coding DNA: TGTGCCAGCAGTCCAACCTCCCGGGGGGAGACCCAGTACTTC.

This chain connects TRBV5-8 to TRBJ1-5; 8 nucleotides agree with TRBD1. The CDR3 has 15 residues. J gave up 6 bases and V 2 bases, and 7 bases lay outside the gene matches. Germline V lookup: CDR1 SGHTS, CDR2 YDEGEE. CDR3 bases: TGTGCCAGCAGCTTCGGACAGGGTCTGGTTCAGCCCCAGCATTTT. Its translation is CASSFGQGLVQPQHF.

The rearrangement uses TRBV28 and TRBJ1-2; D uncertain. Between the trimmed V and J ends, which lost 3 bases and 0 bases, there was a span of 14 bases. Germline V CDR1 and CDR2: MDHEN, SYDVKM. The CDR3 runs to 16 residues. The CDR3 DNA reads TGTGCCAGCAGTTTCTTAGGTGCTAGAACTAACTATGGCTACACCTTC. It specifies CASSFLGARTNYGYTF.

The chain joins TRBV14 to TRBJ2-7; 9 bases line up with TRBD2. Germline assignment: CDR1 SGHDN and CDR2 FVKESK. The CDR3 extends over 15 amino acids. V lost 1 base to trimming and J lost 6 bases; unmatched junction nucleotides: 7. CDR3 amino acids: CASSQAASGIAEQYF. In DNA, the CDR3 is TGTGCCAGCAGCCAAGCGGCTAGCGGGATAGCCGAGCAGTACTTC.

V usage is TRBV18 and J usage is TRBJ2-7; D ambiguous. CDR1 and CDR2 (germline): KGHSH, LQKENI. V dropped 4 bases and J dropped 0 bases, with 10 bases sitting between them. This CDR3 is 14 amino acids long. For the CDR3, the DNA is TGTGCCAGCTCACTGCTGCGGAGCTCCTACGAGCAGTACTTC. Protein product: CASSLLRSSYEQYF.

The chain carries TRBV4-1 and TRBJ2-3; TRBD2 aligns across 8 bases. The junction had 5 bases not matched to a gene; V was cut back by 0 bases and J by 3 bases. From germline, CDR1 is MGHRA and CDR2 YSYEKL. The CDR3 spans 16 residues. The CDR3 reads CASSQDRGGRTDTQYF. The DNA for the CDR3 is TGCGCCAGCAGCCAAGATCGGGGCGGGAGGACAGATACGCAGTATTTT.

The CDR3 nucleotides read TGTGCCAGCAGCTTAGCGCGACAGGGGGAAGGCTACACCTTC. Its translation is CASSLARQGEGYTF. The chain carries TRBV7-8 and TRBJ1-2; TRBD1 aligns across 9 bases. The trim removed 0 bases at V and 8 bases at J, leaving 4 bases unmatched. CDR1 and CDR2 (germline): SGHVS, FQNEAQ. The CDR3 has 14 amino acids.

This rearrangement joins TRBV5-6 to TRBJ1-6; the match to TRBD1 covers 7 bases. The CDR3 is made up of 18 amino acids. Germline V gives CDR1 SGHDT, CDR2 YYEEEE. J was trimmed by 0 bases and V by 4 bases; bases with no gene match: 10. The CDR3 spells CASSRRDSGSSYNSPLHF. The CDR3 DNA follows: TGTGCCAGCAGCCGCCGGGACAGCGGCAGCTCCTATAATTCACCCCTCCACTTT.

The chain employs TRBV5-1 and TRBJ1-2; 8 bases map to TRBD1. The CDR3 is 14 residues long. With 4 bases clipped from V and 3 bases from J, the junction kept 5 bases outside the gene matches. Germline-derived CDR1 and CDR2 are SGHRS and YFSETQ. The CDR3 reads CASSTDRDYYGYTF. CDR3 bases: TGCGCCAGCAGCACGGACAGGGACTACTATGGCTACACCTTC. The full variable domain, in which reference TRBV5-1 and TRBJ1-2 provide the parts outside the CDR3, is KAGVTQTPRYLIKTRGQQVTLSCSPISGHRSVSWYQQTPGQGLQFLFEYFSETQRNKGNFPGRFSGRQFSNSRSEMNVSTLELGDSALYLCASSTDRDYYGYTFGSGTRLTVV.